A selection of T cell receptor beta chains follows, all from one sample in a study of control samples from healthy donors and cancer patients. Clones were read by immunoSEQ multiplex PCR, and TCRdb kept only the in-frame ones, dropping some. The sample has 85,000 to 100,000 clones; around 82% are singletons. The sample comprised blood. The receptors come from a man in his 60s in good health. CDR3s include the opening cysteine and the closing phenylalanine or tryptophan. A D gene is named only where the DNA matches it firmly. Part of the rows lack a size; the others show once, few, many or a class for expanded clones.

d_gene	abundance	len	v_gene	j_gene	CDR3nt	CDR3aa
.	.	16	TRBV5-4	TRBJ2-6	TGTGCCAGCAGCGCAGAACCCGACTCTGGGGCCAACGTCCTGACTTTC	CASSAEPDSGANVLTF
.	.	14	TRBV18	TRBJ2-5	TGTGCCAGCTCACCGGGACACCAGGAAGGGGCCCAGTACTTC	CASSPGHQEGAQYF
.	.	16	TRBV6-5	TRBJ1-1	TGTGCCAGCAGTTACCGAGGGGGGATACGGAACACTGAAGCTTTCTTT	CASSYRGGIRNTEAFF
.	.	15	TRBV30	TRBJ2-2	TGTGCCTGGAGTGATACAGGGGAGGACACCGGGGAGCTGTTTTTT	CAWSDTGEDTGELFF
.	.	13	TRBV5-1	TRBJ2-1	TGCGCCAGCAGAAACCCACCGTACAATGAGCAGTTCTTC	CASRNPPYNEQFF
.	.	15	TRBV5-1	TRBJ2-1	TGCGCCAGCAGGTCCACAGGGAGCTCCTACAATGAGCAGTTCTTC	CASRSTGSSYNEQFF
.	.	12	TRBV7-2	TRBJ2-5	TGTGCCAGCAGCCTACGGCTAGAGACCCAGTACTTC	CASSLRLETQYF
TRBD1	few	15	TRBV5-1	TRBJ1-4	TGCGCCAGCAGCCCCCATGGACAGGGGCAGGATAAACTGTTTTTT	CASSPHGQGQDKLFF
TRBD2	.	15	TRBV6-1	TRBJ2-7	TGTGCCAGCAGTGAAGAACTAGCGGGTTCCTACGAGCAGTACTTC	CASSEELAGSYEQYF
.	.	15	TRBV21-1	TRBJ2-5	TGTGCCAGCAGCCCCCAGGGCAGCGGCCAAGAGACCCAGTACTTC	CASSPQGSGQETQYF
.	once	14	TRBV19	TRBJ1-5	TGTGCCAGTAGTATGATCACGAGCCATCAGCCCCAGCATTTT	CASSMITSHQPQHF
.	.	18	TRBV19	TRBJ1-5	TGTGCCAGTAGCCGATCTGGGGTTCTAACTCGGGGCAATCAGCCCCAGCATTTT	CASSRSGVLTRGNQPQHF